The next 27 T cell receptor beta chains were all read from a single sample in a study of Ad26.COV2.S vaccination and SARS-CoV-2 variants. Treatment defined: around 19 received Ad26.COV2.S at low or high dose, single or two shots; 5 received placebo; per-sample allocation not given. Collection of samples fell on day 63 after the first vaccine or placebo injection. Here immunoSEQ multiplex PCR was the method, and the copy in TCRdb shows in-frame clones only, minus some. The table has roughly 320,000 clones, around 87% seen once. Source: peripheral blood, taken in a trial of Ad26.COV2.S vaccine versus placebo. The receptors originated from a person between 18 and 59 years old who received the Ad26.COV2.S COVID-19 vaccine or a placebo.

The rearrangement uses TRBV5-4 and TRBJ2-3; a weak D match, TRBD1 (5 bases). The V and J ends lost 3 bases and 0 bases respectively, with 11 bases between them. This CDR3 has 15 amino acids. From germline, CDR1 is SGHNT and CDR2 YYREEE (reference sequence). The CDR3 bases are TGTGCCAGCAGCTCCCGGCCAGGGAGCACAGATACGCAGTATTTT. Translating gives CASSSRPGSTDTQYF.

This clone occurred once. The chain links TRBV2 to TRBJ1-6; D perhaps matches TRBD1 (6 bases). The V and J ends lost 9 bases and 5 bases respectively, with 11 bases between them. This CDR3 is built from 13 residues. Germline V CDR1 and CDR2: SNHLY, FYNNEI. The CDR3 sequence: CASKRTDNSPLHF. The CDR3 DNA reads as TGTGCCAGTAAAAGGACAGATAATTCACCCCTCCACTTT.

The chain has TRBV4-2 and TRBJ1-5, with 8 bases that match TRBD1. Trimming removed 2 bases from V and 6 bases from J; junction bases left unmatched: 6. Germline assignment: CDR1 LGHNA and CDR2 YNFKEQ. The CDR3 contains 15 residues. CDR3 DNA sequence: TGTGCCAGCAGCCAAAAACGACAGGGGACTCAGCCCCAGCATTTT. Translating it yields CASSQKRQGTQPQHF.

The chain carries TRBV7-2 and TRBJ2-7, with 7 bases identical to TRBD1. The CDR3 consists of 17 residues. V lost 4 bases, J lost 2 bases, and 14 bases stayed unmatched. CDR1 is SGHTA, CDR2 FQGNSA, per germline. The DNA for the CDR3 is TGTGCCAGCAGCTCGGGTCCCCGACAGGGCCCAACCTACGAGCAGTACTTC. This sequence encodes CASSSGPRQGPTYEQYF.

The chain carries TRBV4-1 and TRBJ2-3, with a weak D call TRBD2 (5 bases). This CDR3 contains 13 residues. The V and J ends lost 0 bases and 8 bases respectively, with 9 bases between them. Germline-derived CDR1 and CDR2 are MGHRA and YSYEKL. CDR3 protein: CASSQDRGSTQYF. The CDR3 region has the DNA TGCGCCAGCAGCCAAGATCGTGGGAGTACGCAGTATTTT.

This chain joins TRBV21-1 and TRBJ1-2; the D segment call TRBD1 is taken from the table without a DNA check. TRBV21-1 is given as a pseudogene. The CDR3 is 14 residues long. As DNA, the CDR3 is TGTGCCAGCAGCACGACAGGGGGCAACTATGGCTACACCTTC. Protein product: CASSTTGGNYGYTF.

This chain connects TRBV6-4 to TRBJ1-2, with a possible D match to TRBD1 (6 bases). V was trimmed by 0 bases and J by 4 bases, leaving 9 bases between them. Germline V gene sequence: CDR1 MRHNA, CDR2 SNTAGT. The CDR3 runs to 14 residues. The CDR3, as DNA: TGTGCCAGCAGTGACTCAGGGGGGCTCTATGGCTACACCTTC. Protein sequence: CASSDSGGLYGYTF.

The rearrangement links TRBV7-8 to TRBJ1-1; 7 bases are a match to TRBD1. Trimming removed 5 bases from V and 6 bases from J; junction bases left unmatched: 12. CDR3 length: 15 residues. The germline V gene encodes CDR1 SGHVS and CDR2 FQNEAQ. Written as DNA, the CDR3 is TGTGCCAGCAGCCACATGGGACAGTATAACGCTGAAGCTTTCTTT. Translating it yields CASSHMGQYNAEAFF.

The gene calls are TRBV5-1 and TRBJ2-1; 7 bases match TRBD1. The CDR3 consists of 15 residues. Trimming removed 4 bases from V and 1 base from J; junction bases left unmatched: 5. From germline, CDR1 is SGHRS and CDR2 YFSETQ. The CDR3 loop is CASSRTGDSYNEQFF. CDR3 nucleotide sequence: TGCGCCAGCAGCCGGACAGGCGATTCCTACAATGAGCAGTTCTTC.

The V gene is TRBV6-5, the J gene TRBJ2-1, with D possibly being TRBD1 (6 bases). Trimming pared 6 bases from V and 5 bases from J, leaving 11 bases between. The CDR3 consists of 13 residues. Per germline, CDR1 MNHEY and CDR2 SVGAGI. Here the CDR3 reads CASSPTGNNEQFF. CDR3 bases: TGTGCCAGCAGCCCAACAGGGAACAATGAGCAGTTCTTC.

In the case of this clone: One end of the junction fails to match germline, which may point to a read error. The CDR3 loop is CASSQENGDSRGF. The CDR3 coding sequence is TGTGCCAGCAGCCAAGAAAATGGGGACAGCCGAGGCTTC. The chain employs TRBV4-2 and TRBJ2-7; 7 bases are shared with TRBD1. CDR1 and CDR2 (germline): LGHNA, YNFKEQ. The CDR3 contains 13 residues.

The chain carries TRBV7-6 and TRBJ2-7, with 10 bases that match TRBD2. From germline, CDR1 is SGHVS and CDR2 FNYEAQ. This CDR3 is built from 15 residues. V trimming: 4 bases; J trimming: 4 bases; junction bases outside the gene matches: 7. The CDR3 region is CASSSLAGGRYEQYF. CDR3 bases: TGTGCCAGCAGCTCCTTAGCGGGGGGCCGGTACGAGCAGTACTTC.

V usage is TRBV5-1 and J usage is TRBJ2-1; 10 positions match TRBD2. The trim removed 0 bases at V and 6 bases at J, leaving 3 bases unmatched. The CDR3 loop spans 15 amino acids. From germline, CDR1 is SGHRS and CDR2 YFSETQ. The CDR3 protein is CASSLDSGGFNEQFF. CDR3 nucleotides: TGCGCCAGCAGCTTGGATAGCGGGGGGTTCAATGAGCAGTTCTTC.

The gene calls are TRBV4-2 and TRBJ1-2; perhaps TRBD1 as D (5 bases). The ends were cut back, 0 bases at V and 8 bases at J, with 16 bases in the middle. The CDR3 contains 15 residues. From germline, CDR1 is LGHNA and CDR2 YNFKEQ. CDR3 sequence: CASSQEATEGTGYTF. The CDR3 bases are TGTGCCAGCAGCCAAGAGGCGACAGAAGGAACCGGCTACACCTTC.

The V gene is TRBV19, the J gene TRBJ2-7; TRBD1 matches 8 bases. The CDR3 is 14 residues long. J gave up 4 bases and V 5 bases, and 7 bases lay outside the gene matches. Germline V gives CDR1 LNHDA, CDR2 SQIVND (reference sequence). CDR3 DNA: TGTGCCAGTAGTGGGGGACAGGTTACTTACGAGCAGTACTTC. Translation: CASSGGQVTYEQYF.

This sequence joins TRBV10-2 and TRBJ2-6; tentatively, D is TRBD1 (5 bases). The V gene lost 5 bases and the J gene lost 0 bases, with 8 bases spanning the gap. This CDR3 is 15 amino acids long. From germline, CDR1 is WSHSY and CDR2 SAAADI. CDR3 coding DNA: TGCGCCAGCAGTCCAGGGATCTCTGGGGCCAACGTCCTGACTTTC. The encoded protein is CASSPGISGANVLTF.

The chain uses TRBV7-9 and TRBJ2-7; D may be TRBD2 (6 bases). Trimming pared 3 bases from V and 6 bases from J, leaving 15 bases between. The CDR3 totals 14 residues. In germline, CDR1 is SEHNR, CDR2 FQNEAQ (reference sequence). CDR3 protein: CASSLGGLRGEQYF. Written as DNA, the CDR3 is TGTGCCAGCAGCTTGGGGGGACTCCGGGGCGAGCAGTACTTC.

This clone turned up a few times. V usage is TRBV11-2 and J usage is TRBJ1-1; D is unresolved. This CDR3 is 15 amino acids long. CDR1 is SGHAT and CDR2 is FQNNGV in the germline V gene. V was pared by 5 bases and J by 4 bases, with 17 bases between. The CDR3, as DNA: TGTGCCAGCAGCCTCCCCGGGGTCGGTAGCACTGAAGCTTTCTTT. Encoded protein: CASSLPGVGSTEAFF.

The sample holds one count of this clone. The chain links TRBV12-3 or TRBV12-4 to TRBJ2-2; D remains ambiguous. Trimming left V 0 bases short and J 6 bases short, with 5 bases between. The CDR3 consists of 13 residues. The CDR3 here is CASSLARAGELFF. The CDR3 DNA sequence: TGTGCCAGCAGTTTAGCAAGGGCCGGGGAGCTGTTTTTT.

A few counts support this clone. Written as DNA, the CDR3 is TGTGCCACCCAGGGCAGAGGATTGGGGGCTTATGGCTACACCTTC. Its protein product is CATQGRGLGAYGYTF. V and J are TRBV19 and TRBJ1-2; maybe TRBD1 (6 bases). Germline CDR1 is LNHDA and CDR2 is SQIVND (reference sequence). The CDR3 length is 15 residues. Trimming left V 10 bases short and J 5 bases short, with 23 bases between.

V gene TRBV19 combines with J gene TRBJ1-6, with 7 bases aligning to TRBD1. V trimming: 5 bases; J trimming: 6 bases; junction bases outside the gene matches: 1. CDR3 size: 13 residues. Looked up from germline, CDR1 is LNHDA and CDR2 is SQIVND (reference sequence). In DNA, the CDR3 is TGTGCCAGTAGTCCAGGGGGTAATTCACCCCTCCACTTT. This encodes CASSPGGNSPLHF. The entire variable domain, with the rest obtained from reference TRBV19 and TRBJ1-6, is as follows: DGGITQSPKYLFRKEGQNVTLSCEQNLNHDAMYWYRQDPGQGLRLIYYSQIVNDFQKGDIAEGYSVSREKKESFPLTVTSAQKNPTAFYLCASSPGGNSPLHFGNGTRLTVT.

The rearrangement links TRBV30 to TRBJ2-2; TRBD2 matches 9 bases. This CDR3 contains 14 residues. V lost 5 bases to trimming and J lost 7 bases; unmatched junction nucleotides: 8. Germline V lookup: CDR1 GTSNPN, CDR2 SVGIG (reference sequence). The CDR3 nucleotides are TGTGCCTGGCCTGCGGGGGGGCGCGGCGGGGAGCTGTTTTTT. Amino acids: CAWPAGGRGGELFF.

The CDR3 DNA is TGTGCCAGCAGTTTTGGAGCCCTGAGCTCCTACAATGAGCAGTTCTTC. It is translated as CASSFGALSSYNEQFF. V usage is TRBV27 and J usage is TRBJ2-1; D gene unclear. The CDR3 extends over 16 amino acids. Germline loops: CDR1 MNHEY, CDR2 SMNVEV (reference sequence). V lost 3 bases and J lost 0, with 12 bases in between.

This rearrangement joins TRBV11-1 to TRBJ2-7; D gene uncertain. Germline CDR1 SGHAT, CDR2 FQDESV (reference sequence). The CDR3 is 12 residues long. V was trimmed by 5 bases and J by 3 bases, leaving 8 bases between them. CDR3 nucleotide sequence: TGTGCCAGCAGCATTAACAGCTACGAGCAGTACTTC. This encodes CASSINSYEQYF.

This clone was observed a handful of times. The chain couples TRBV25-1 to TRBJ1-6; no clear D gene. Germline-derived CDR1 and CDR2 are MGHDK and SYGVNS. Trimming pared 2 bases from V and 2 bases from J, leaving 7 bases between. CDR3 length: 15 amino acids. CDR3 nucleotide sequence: TGTGCCAGCAGTGAAGCTGTAGCCTATAATTCACCCCTCCACTTT. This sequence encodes CASSEAVAYNSPLHF.

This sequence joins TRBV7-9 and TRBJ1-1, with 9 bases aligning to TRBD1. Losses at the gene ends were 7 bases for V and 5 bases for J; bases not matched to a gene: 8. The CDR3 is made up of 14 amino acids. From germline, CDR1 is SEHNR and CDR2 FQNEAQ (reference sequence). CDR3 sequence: CASTPGTGTTEAFF. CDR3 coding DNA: TGTGCCAGCACCCCGGGGACAGGGACGACTGAAGCTTTCTTT.

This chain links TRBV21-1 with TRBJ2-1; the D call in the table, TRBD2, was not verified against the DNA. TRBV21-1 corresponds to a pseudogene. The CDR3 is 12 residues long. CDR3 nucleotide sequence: TGTGCCAGCAGCACCAACTATAGTGAGCAGTTCTTC. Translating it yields CASSTNYSEQFF.